What follows are 9 T cell receptor beta chains derived from one specimen sequenced in a study of T cells in Graves' hyperthyroidism and ophthalmopathy. Regions amplified from RNA transcripts were the TCR beta CDR3 regions. First-round RT-PCR targeting the TCR CDR3 was performed with the HTBI primer set. TCRdb analysed the multiplex PCR reads with MiXCR anew, one entry per CDR3 protein. The sample lists hundreds of thousands of distinct CDR3 sequences, about 17% occurring once. The material sequenced was blood. These receptors originate from a woman younger than 35 with Graves' ophthalmopathy.

The chain joins TRBV5-4 to TRBJ2-1, with 14 nucleotides matching TRBD2. This CDR3 region has 15 residues. Looked up from germline, CDR1 is SGHNT and CDR2 is YYREEE (reference sequence). J was trimmed by 10 bases and V by 3 bases; bases with no gene match: 6. The chain's CDR3 is CASSSGLAGGLEQFF. CDR3 nucleotide sequence: TGTGCCAGCAGCTCCGGACTAGCGGGGGGCTTAGAGCAGTTCTTC. Together with reference TRBV5-4 and TRBJ2-1, the CDR3 gives the full variable domain: ETGVTQSPTHLIKTRGQQVTLRCSSQSGHNTVSWYQQALGQGPQFIFQYYREEENGRGNFPPRFSGLQFPNYSSELNVNALELDDSALYLCASSSGLAGGLEQFFGPGTRLTVL.

This clonotype showed up many times. J is TRBJ1-1 and V is TRBV4-2; 11 nucleotides line up with TRBD1. CDR1 LGHNA and CDR2 YNFKEQ come from the germline V gene. Losses at the gene ends were 1 base for V and 0 bases for J; bases not matched to a gene: 10. CDR3 length equals 19 residues. For the CDR3, the DNA is TGTGCCAGCAGCCAAGTAGCGGGACAGGGGGGCTATTTGAACACTGAAGCTTTCTTT. Translating gives CASSQVAGQGGYLNTEAFF.

This clonotype was detected many times. V is TRBV3-1 and J is TRBJ1-2; the D is unclear. Trimming shortened V by 2 bases and J by 6 bases, and 10 bases separated the two germline ends. The CDR3 length is 13 residues. The germline V gene has CDR1 LGHDT and CDR2 YNNKEL (reference sequence). CDR3 DNA: TGTGCCAGCAGCCAATCGACGCCGAATGGCTACACCTTC. Translating it yields CASSQSTPNGYTF.

This clonotype was counted ten times or more. The V gene is TRBV12-3 or TRBV12-4, the J gene TRBJ1-5; no clear D gene. Deletions cut 6 bases from V and 2 bases from J, with 14 bases between. The CDR3 extends over 15 amino acids. CDR3 nucleotides: TGTGCCAGCAGCCGGACTCGGTTGGGCAATCAGCCCCAGCATTTT. Amino acid sequence: CASSRTRLGNQPQHF.

Points on this clonotype: A much larger clone lies one base from this, so it may be a read error. The rearrangement links TRBV10-3 to TRBJ1-1; the D is unclear. The CDR3 has 13 residues. V shed 4 bases and J shed 0 bases, with 6 bases lying between them. Germline V CDR1 and CDR2: ENHRY, SYGVKD. The CDR3, as DNA: TGTGCCATCAGTGGCGGCATGAACACTGAAGCTTTCTTT. Encoded protein: CAISGGMNTEAFF.

This clonotype was recorded many times. The chain is built from TRBV6-1 and TRBJ1-5, with D maybe TRBD1 (6 bases). This CDR3 spans 15 amino acids. Per germline, CDR1 MNHNS and CDR2 SASEGT. Trimming removed 5 bases from V and 5 bases from J, with 16 bases in between. CDR3 in amino acids: CASSLNRDIDQPQHF. The CDR3 nucleotides are TGTGCCAGCAGTCTAAACCGGGACATTGATCAGCCCCAGCATTTT.

At least ten counts were recorded for this clonotype. The chain carries TRBV6-2 or TRBV6-3 and TRBJ2-7; possible D gene TRBD2, 6 bases. The germline V gene has CDR1 MNHEY and CDR2 SVGEGT. This CDR3 has 15 amino acids. Trimming took off 10 bases at V and 2 bases at J, with 21 bases between the two ends. The CDR3 DNA sequence: TGTGCCACCGACAAACCTTCTAGCGTAACCTACGAGCAGTACTTC. Protein sequence: CATDKPSSVTYEQYF.

This clonotype was seen repeatedly, ten times or more. The gene calls are TRBV18 and TRBJ2-2, with D maybe TRBD2 (6 bases). This CDR3 comprises 14 residues. V lost 6 bases to trimming and J lost 4 bases, with 12 bases between them. Looked up from germline, CDR1 is KGHSH and CDR2 is LQKENI. The CDR3 is CASSGTFPTGELFF. CDR3 nucleotide sequence: TGTGCCAGCTCTGGGACTTTTCCCACCGGGGAGCTGTTTTTT.

This rearrangement joins TRBV5-4 to TRBJ2-5; TRBD2 matches 13 bases. From germline, CDR1 is SGHNT and CDR2 YYREEE (reference sequence). The CDR3 totals 15 residues. After removal of 6 bases from V and 5 bases from J, the junction contained 7 bases not matched to a gene. The chain's CDR3 is CASTRLAGGGETQYF. DNA of the CDR3: TGTGCCAGCACCCGACTAGCGGGGGGTGGTGAGACCCAGTACTTC.